This T cell receptor (beta chain) is drawn from a study of identical twins (dated by TCRdb to the mid-2010s). A note on the overall study: To test whether fetal clonotypes persist, this study deep-sequenced TCR alpha and beta repertoires from monozygotic twins, from unrelated adults of various ages, and from cord blood. To rule out contamination, the twin experiments were replicated at different times with different library preparation protocols. Study-wide conclusions, independent of this receptor: Recombination models systematically underestimated out-of-frame TCR alpha sharing in monozygotic twins but agreed with sharing between unrelated individuals. Because the same donors could not be followed over many years, the conclusions depended on cross-sectional statistical analysis. Abundant cord blood beta clonotypes had fewer insertions, young adult naive repertoires showed a similar but weaker trend, and memory repertoires showed no such trend. Zero-insertion analyses could be partly confounded by invariant T cells such as MAIT and iNKT, though diverse VJ usage argued against such confounding for most clonotypes. A weaker excess of twin sharing was found in beta out-of-frame sequences because the signal-to-noise ratio was lowered by fewer shared sequences. Compared with coincidental sharing between unrelated individuals, out-of-frame TCR alpha sequences shared between twins showed an excess of sequences with low generation probability.

The CDR3 runs 12 amino acids, cysteine and phenylalanine included. The DNA shown is the 36-base CDR3, in frame from base 1. The germline V gene (reference sequence) yields LGHDT for CDR1 and YNNKEL for CDR2. V and J are truncated by 1 base and 6 bases respectively, leaving an intervening sequence of 3 bases. The library was produced with 5' RACE. The data were produced on an Illumina HiSeq 2000. A universal primer binding site was added through template switching, and the final cDNA carried a unique molecular identifier so that TCR cDNA molecules could be counted accurately. Specific primers in the conserved constant-segment region were used to synthesize first-strand cDNA for the TCR alpha and beta chains. To control for contamination, each cDNA library was double barcoded with a SMART-Mk sample barcode plus Illumina barcodes. TruSeq adapter sequences along with Illumina sample barcodes were introduced in two successive PCR steps. The TCR alpha and beta cDNA libraries were sequenced on the Illumina HiSeq platform using custom primers. Per the original workflow: MiGEC processed the raw reads to extract unique molecular identifiers, while MiXCR was used to determine the CDR3 positions. Recombination models were inferred per individual with the repgenHMM and IGoR tools using an EM algorithm. Shared clonotype analysis was performed with the tcR package in R, normalizing sharing by the product of cloneset sizes. To study raw recombination free of thymic and clonal selection effects, out-of-frame nonproductive sequences were analyzed. TCRdb passed the public sequencing reads through fastp at Q25 and MiXCR, retaining productive beta sequences. When rows share a CDR3 protein, they turn into one entry using the most common DNA and genes. None of the V and J calls come from the authors' own analysis; TCRdb made them. This sample holds under 800,000 distinct CDR3 sequences; around 21% were observed only once. Roughly 4.3% of the sample belongs to the ten largest clones.

This clonotype has at least ten counts. The antigen it recognizes is unknown. No much larger clone is present one base from it, and per-base qualities are unavailable. All donors were healthy Caucasians. The twin cohort consisted of three pairs of female monozygotic twins, all aged about 18 to 30 years. The RNA used for TCR libraries was isolated from peripheral blood mononuclear cells. A further study also used this sample, focusing on T cells expressing NK-cell markers. Drawing on the second study: In sorted CD3+CD56+NKG2C+, CD3+CD56+NKG2C- and CD3+CD56-NKG2C+ T-cell subsets from about 8 donors, TCR beta-chain repertoires were profiled. Among the eight sequenced donors, only one was HCMV-seronegative, while the other seven were HCMV-seropositive. In several experiments an anti-gammadeltaTCR antibody was added to restrict sorting to alphabetaTCR-expressing T cells. For more than 5 donors, the dominant CD3+CD56+NKG2C+ clonotypes were among the top 10 CD8+ clonotypes and accounted for roughly 1.0-8% of CD8+ T cells. Those dominant clonotypes were again the most abundant among CD3+CD56-NKG2C+ cells in a handful of donors, at about 25-60.1%. Whether the expanded NKG2C-expressing T cell clones were specific for HCMV antigens was left unclear. The eight sequenced donors were randomly selected healthy volunteers, three men and five women. HCMV-specific IgG was detected in serum with a commercial ELISA kit to determine HCMV serostatus. Bulk peripheral blood T-cell repertoires were additionally sequenced from unsorted PBMC for over five donors. MIGEC was used to demultiplex reads and group the reads by UMI, and MiTCR was used to assemble and quantify clonotypes. To exclude erroneous sequences, any TCR cDNA sequence not supported by at least two reads was discarded. The tcR package was used for downstream repertoire analysis, with clonotypes matched between fractions based on CDR3 nucleotide sequence plus V segment. VDJmatch was used to annotate antigen specificity against VDJdb, with one amino acid substitution in CDR3 allowed.

The receptor was isolated from a woman younger than 35 in good health. Input material: PBMCs. The chain uses TRBV3-1 and TRBJ2-2, with the D gene not clear enough to name. The CDR3 has the sequence CASSQGPGELFF. The DNA is TGTGCCAGCAGCCAAGGCCCCGGGGAGCTGTTTTTT.